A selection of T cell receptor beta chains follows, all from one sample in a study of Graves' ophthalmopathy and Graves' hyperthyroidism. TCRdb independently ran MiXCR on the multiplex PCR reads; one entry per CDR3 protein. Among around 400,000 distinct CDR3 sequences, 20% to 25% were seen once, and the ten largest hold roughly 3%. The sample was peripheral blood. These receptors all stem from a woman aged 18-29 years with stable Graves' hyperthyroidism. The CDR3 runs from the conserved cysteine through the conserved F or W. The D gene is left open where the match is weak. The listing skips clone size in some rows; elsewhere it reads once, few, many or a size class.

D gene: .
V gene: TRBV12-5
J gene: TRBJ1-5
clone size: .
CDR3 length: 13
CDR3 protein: CASAKSRGQPQHF
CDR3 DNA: TGTGCTAGTGCTAAATCACGTGGTCAGCCCCAGCATTTT

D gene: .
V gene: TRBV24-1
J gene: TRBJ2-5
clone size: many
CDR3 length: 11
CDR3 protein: CATSDLGTQYF
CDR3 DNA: TGTGCCACCAGTGATTTGGGGACCCAGTACTTC

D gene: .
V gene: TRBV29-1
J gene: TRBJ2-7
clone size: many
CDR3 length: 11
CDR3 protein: CSVENAYEQYF
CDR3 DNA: TGCAGCGTTGAAAATGCTTACGAGCAGTACTTC

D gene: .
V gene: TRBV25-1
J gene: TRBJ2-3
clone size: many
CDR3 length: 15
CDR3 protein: CASSGGRVGTDTQYF
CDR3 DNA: TGTGCCAGCAGTGGGGGACGGGTTGGCACAGATACGCAGTATTTT

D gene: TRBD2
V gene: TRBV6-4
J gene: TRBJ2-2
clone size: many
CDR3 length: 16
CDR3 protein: CASSDPTSGHTGELFF
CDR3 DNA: TGTGCCAGCAGTGACCCGACTAGCGGTCACACCGGGGAGCTGTTTTTT

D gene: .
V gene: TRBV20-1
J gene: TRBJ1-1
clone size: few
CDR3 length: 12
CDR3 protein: CSAPRGGQGAFF
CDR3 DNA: TGCAGTGCCCCGAGGGGAGGGCAGGGAGCTTTCTTT

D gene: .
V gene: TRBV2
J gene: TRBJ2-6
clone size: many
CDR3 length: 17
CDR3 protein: CASRETQTLAGANVLTF
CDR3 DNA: TGTGCCAGCAGAGAAACTCAGACCCTGGCAGGGGCCAACGTCCTGACTTTC

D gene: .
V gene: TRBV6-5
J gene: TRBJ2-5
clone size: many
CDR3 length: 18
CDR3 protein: CASSTPSPAGVRQETQYF
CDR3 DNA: TGTGCCAGCAGTACCCCCTCCCCCGCCGGGGTCCGACAAGAGACCCAGTACTTC

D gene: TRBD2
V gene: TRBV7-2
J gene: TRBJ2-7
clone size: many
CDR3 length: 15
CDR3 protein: CASSLARLAGSEQYF
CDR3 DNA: TGTGCCAGCAGCTTAGCACGGCTAGCGGGTAGCGAGCAGTACTTC

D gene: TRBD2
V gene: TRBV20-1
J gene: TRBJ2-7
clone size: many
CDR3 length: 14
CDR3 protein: CSARAGLASYEQYF
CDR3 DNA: TGCAGTGCTAGAGCGGGACTAGCCTCCTACGAGCAGTACTTC

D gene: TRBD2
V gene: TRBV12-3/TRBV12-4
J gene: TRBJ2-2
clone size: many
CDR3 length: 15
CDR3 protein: CASSLLAANTGELFF
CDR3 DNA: TGTGCCAGCAGTTTACTAGCGGCTAACACCGGGGAGCTGTTTTTT

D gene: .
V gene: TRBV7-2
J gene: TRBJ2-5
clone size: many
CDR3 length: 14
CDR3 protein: CASSLVAYQETQYF
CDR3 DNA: TGTGCCAGCAGCCTCGTAGCCTACCAAGAGACCCAGTACTTC

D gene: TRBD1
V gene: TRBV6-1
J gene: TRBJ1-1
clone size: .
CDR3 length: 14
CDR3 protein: CASGHRGLDTEAFF
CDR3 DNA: TGTGCCAGCGGACACAGGGGGCTTGACACTGAAGCTTTCTTT

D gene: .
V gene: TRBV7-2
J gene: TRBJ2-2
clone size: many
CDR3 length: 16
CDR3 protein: CASSLGGVLNTGELFF
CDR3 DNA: TGTGCCAGCAGCTTAGGAGGGGTTCTAAACACCGGGGAGCTGTTTTTT

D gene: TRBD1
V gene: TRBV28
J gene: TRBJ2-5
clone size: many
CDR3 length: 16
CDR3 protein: CASSRTTGKPWETQYF
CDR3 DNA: TGTGCCAGCAGTCGGACGACAGGGAAGCCCTGGGAGACCCAGTACTTC

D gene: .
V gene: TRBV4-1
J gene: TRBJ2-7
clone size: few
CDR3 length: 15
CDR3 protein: CASSQNRRGGNEQYF
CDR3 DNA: TGCGCCAGCAGCCAAAACAGGCGAGGGGGGAACGAGCAGTACTTC

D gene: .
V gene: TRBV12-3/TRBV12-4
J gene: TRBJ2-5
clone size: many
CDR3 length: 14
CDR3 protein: CASSFKRERETQYF
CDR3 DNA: TGTGCCAGCAGTTTCAAAAGGGAGCGAGAGACCCAGTACTTC

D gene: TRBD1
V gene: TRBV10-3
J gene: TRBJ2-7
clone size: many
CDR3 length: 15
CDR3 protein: CAISAPGTGAYEQYF
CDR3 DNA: TGTGCCATTAGTGCTCCTGGGACAGGGGCCTACGAGCAGTACTTC

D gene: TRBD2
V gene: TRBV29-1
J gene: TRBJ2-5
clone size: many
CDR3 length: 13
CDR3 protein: CSVLLVGGETQYF
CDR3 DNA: TGCAGCGTTCTACTGGTGGGGGGGGAGACCCAGTACTTC

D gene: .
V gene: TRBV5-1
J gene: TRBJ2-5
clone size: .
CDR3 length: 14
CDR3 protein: CASSLAYRQETQYF
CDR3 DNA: TGCGCCAGCAGCTTGGCCTATAGACAAGAGACCCAGTACTTC

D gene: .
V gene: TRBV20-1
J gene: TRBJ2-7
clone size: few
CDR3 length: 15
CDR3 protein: CSANPGPPEPYDQYF
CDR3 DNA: TGCAGTGCTAACCCCGGCCCGCCGGAGCCGTACGATCAGTACTTC

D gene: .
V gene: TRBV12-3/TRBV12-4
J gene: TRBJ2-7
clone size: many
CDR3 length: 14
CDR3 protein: CASSFQGNSYEQYF
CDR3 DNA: TGTGCCAGCAGTTTTCAGGGTAACTCCTACGAGCAGTACTTC

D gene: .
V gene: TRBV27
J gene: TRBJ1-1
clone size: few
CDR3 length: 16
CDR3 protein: CASSLMARQANTEAFF
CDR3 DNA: TGTGCCAGCAGTTTAATGGCTCGGCAGGCGAACACTGAAGCTTTCTTT

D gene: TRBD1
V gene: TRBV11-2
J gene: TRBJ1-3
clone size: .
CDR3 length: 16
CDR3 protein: CASSLGRQGKENTIYF
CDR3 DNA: TGTGCCAGCAGCTTAGGTCGACAGGGAAAGGAAAACACCATATATTTT

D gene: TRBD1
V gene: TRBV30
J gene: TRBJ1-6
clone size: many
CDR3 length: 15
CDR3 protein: CAWSGAGGLSSPLHF
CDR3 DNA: TGTGCCTGGAGCGGGGCAGGGGGCCTCAGCTCACCCCTCCACTTT

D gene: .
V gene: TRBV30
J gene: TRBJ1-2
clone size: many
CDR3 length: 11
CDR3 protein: CAWSTTPPYTF
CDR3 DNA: TGTGCCTGGAGTACCACCCCACCTTACACCTTC

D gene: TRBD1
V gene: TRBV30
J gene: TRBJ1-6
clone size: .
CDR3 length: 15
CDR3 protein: CAWSPSTGFNSPLHF
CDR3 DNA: TGTGCCTGGAGTCCCTCGACAGGGTTCAATTCACCCCTCCACTTT

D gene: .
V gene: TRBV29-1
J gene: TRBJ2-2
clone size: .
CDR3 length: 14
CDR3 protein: CSVESEGDTGELFF
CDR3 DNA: TGCAGCGTTGAAAGCGAGGGCGACACCGGGGAGCTGTTTTTT

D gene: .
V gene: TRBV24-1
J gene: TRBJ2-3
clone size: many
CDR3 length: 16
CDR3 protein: CATSDWGSGGTDTQYF
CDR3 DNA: TGTGCCACCAGTGATTGGGGGAGCGGAGGCACAGATACGCAGTATTTT

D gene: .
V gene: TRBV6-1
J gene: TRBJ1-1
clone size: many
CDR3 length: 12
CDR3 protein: CASQRSGGVAFF
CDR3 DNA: TGTGCCAGCCAAAGATCCGGGGGGGTGGCTTTCTTT

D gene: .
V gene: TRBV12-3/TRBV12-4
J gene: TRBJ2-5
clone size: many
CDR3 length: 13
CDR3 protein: CASSLLGRETQYF
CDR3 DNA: TGTGCCAGCAGCTTACTGGGGAGGGAGACCCAGTACTTC

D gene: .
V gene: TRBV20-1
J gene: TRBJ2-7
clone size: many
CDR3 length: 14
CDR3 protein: CSARARDGGYEQYF
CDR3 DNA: TGCAGTGCTAGAGCTCGGGACGGAGGCTACGAGCAGTACTTC

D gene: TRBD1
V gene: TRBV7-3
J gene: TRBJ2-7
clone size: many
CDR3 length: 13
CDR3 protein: CASSFTGAGEQYF
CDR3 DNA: TGTGCCAGCAGCTTTACAGGGGCTGGCGAGCAGTACTTC

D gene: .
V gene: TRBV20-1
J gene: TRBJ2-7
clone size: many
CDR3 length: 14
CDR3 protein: CSGLVDPSSYEQYF
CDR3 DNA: TGCAGTGGGTTGGTCGATCCAAGCTCCTACGAGCAGTACTTC

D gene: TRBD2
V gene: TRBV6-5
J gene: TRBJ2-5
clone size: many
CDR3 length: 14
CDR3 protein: CASSFPGGRETQYF
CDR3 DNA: TGTGCCAGCAGTTTCCCGGGGGGGCGAGAGACCCAGTACTTC

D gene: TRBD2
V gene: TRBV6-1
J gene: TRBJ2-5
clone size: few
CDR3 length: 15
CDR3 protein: CASSELAGDQETQYF
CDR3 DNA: TGTGCCAGCAGTGAACTAGCGGGGGACCAAGAGACCCAGTACTTC

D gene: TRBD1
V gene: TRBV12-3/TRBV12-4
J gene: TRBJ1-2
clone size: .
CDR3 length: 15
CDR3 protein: CASSPGTGLIYGYTF
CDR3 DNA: TGTGCCAGCAGTCCCGGGACAGGGCTTATATATGGCTACACCTTC

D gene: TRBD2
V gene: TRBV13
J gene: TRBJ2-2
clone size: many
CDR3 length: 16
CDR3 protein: CASSAPGTSSTGELFF
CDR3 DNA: TGTGCCAGCAGCGCCCCCGGGACTAGCAGCACCGGGGAGCTGTTTTTT

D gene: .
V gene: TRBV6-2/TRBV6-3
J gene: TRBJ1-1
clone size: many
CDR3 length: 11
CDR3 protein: CASSYGAGAFF
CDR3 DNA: TGTGCCAGCAGTTACGGGGCGGGAGCTTTCTTT

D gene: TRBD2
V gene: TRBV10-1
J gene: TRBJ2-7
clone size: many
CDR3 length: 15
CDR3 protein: CASSESFAGATEQYF
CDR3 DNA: TGCGCCAGCAGTGAGTCCTTCGCGGGAGCCACCGAGCAGTACTTC

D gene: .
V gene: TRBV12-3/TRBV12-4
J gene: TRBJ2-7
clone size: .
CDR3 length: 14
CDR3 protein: CASRDTGRTYEQYF
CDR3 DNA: TGTGCCAGCAGGGACACCGGCAGAACCTACGAGCAGTACTTC

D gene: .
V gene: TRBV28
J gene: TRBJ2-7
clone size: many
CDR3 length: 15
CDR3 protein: CASSSRGRSSYEQYF
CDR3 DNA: TGTGCCAGCAGTTCCCGGGGGCGAAGCTCCTACGAGCAGTACTTC

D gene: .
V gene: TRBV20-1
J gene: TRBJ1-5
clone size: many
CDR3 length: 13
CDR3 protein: CSARVPPNQPQHF
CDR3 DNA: TGCAGTGCTAGAGTCCCCCCGAATCAGCCCCAGCATTTT

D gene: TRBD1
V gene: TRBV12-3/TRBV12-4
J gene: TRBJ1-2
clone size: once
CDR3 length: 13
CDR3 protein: CASRPNTGGGYTF
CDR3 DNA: TGTGCCAGCAGACCAAACACAGGGGGTGGCTACACCTTC

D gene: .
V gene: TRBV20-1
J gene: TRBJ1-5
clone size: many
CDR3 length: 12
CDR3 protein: CSASPALQPQHF
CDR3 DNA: TGCAGTGCTTCCCCGGCACTTCAGCCCCAGCATTTT

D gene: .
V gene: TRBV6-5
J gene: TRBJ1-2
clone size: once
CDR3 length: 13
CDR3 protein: CASSYSGPYGYTF
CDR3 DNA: TGTGCCAGCAGTTACTCGGGGCCATATGGCTACACCTTC

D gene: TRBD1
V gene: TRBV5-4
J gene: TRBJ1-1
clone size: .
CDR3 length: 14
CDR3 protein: CASSWDSLNTEAFF
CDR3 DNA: TGTGCCAGCAGCTGGGACAGCTTGAACACTGAAGCTTTCTTT

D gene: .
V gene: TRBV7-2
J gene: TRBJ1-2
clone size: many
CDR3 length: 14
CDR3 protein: CASSLKGESHGYTF
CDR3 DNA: TGTGCCAGCAGCTTAAAGGGGGAATCGCATGGCTACACCTTC

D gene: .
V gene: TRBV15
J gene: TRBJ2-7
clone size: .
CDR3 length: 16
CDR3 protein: CATSRDTSSVLNEQYF
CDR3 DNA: TGTGCCACCAGCAGGGACACCTCGTCTGTACTCAACGAGCAGTACTTC

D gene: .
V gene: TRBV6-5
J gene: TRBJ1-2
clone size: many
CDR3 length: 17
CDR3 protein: CASSYSSYSSGRDGYTF
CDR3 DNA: TGTGCCAGCAGTTACTCGAGCTACTCCTCGGGGCGCGATGGCTACACCTTC

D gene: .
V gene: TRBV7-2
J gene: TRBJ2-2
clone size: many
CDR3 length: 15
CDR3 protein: CASSSLATDTGELFF
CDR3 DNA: TGTGCCAGCAGCTCGCTAGCTACCGACACCGGGGAGCTGTTTTTT

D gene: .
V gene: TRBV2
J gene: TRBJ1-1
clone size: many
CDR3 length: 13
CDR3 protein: CASRAGEFAEAFF
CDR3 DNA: TGTGCCAGCAGAGCGGGGGAGTTCGCTGAAGCTTTCTTT

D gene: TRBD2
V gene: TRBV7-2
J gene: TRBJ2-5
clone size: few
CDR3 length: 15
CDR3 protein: CASSLRAGVEETQYF
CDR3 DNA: TGTGCCAGCAGCTTAAGAGCGGGAGTTGAAGAGACCCAGTACTTC